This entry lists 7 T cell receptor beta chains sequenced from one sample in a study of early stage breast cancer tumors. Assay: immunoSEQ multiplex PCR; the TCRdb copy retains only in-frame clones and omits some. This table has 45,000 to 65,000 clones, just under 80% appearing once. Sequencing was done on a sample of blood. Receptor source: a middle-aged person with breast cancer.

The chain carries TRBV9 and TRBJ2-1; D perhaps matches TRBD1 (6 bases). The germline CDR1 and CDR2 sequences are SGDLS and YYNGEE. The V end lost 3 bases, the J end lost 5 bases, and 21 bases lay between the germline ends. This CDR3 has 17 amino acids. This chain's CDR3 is CASSEPRGGTPNNEQFF. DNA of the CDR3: TGTGCCAGCAGCGAGCCCAGGGGTGGGACCCCGAACAATGAGCAGTTCTTC.

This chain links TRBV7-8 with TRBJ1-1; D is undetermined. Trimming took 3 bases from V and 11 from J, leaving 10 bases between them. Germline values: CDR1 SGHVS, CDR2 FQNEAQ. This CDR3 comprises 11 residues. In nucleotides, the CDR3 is TGTGCCAGCAGCTTTGGGGATCAGGCTTTCTTT. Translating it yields CASSFGDQAFF.

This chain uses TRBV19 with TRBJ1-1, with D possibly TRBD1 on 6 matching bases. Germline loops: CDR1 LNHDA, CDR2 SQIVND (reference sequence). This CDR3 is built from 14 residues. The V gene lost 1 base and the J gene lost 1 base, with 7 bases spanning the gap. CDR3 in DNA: TGTGCCAGTAGTATAGGACAGGCGAACACTGAAGCTTTCTTT. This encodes CASSIGQANTEAFF.

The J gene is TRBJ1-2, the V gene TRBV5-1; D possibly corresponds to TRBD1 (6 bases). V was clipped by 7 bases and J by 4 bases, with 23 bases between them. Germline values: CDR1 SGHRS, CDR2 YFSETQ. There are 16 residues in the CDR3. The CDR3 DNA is TGCGCCAGCCCCAAATCTACAGGGAGTTCCCCCTATGGCTACACCTTC. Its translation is CASPKSTGSSPYGYTF. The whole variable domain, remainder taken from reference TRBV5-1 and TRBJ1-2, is KAGVTQTPRYLIKTRGQQVTLSCSPISGHRSVSWYQQTPGQGLQFLFEYFSETQRNKGNFPGRFSGRQFSNSRSEMNVSTLELGDSALYLCASPKSTGSSPYGYTFGSGTRLTVV.

This CDR3 reads CASSFGGGSIWSGANVLTF. The CDR3 nucleotides read TGTGCCAGCAGCTTCGGAGGGGGCAGTATTTGGTCTGGGGCCAACGTCCTGACTTTC. The chain couples TRBV5-4 to TRBJ2-6, with D maybe TRBD1 (7 bases). CDR1 and CDR2 (germline): SGHNT, YYREEE (reference sequence). CDR3 length: 19 amino acids. V shed 2 bases and J shed 1 base, with 19 bases lying between them.

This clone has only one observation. The CDR3 reads CALEEQAGHSGNQPQHF. CDR3 DNA sequence: TGCGCCCTAGAAGAACAGGCAGGCCATAGCGGCAATCAGCCCCAGCATTTT. The chain employs TRBV10-2 and TRBJ1-5; D perhaps matches TRBD1 (5 bases). The CDR3 is made up of 17 amino acids. Germline lookup yields CDR1 WSHSY and CDR2 SAAADI. Trimming removed 11 bases at V and 2 bases at J, with 25 bases between.

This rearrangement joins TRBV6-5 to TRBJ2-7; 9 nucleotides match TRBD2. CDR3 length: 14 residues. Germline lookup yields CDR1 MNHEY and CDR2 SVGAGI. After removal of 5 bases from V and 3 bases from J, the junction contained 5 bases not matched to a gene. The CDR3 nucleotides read TGTGCCAGCAGTGTTGGGCGGGAGGGCTACGAGCAGTACTTC. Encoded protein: CASSVGREGYEQYF.